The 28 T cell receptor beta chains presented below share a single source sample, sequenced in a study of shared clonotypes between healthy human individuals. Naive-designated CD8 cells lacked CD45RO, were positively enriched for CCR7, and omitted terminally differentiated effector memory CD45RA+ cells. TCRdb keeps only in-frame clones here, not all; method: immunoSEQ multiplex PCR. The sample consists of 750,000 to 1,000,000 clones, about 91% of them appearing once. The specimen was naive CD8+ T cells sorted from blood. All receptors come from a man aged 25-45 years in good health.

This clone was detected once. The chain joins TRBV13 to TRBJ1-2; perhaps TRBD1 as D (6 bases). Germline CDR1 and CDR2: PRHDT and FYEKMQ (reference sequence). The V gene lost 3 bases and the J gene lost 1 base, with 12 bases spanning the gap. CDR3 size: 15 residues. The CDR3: CASSFTSDSNYGYTF. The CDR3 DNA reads TGTGCCAGCAGCTTTACCTCGGACAGTAACTATGGCTACACCTTC.

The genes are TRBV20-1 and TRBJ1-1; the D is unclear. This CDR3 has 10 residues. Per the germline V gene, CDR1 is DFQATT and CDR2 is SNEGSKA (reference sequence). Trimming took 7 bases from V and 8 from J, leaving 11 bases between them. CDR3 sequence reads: CSGSAGEAFF. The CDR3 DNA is TGCAGTGGCAGTGCGGGGGAAGCTTTCTTT.

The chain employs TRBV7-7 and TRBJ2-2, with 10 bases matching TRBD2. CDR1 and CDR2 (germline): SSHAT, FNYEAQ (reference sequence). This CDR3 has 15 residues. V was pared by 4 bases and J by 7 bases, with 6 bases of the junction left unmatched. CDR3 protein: CASSYIAGGYGELFF. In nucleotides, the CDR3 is TGTGCCAGCAGCTACATAGCGGGAGGATACGGGGAGCTGTTTTTT. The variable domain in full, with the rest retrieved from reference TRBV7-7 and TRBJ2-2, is GAGVSQSPRYKVTKRGQDVTLRCDPISSHATLYWYQQALGQGPEFLTYFNYEAQPDKSGLPSDRFSAERPEGSISTLTIQRTEQRDSAMYRCASSYIAGGYGELFFGEGSRLTVL.

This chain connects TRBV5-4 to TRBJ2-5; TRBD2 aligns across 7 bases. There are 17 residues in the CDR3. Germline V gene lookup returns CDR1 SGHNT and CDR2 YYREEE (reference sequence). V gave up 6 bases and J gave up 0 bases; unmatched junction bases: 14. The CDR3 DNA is TGTGCCAGCACGCCCGGCGAGCGGGAAGGGTACCAAGAGACCCAGTACTTC. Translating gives CASTPGEREGYQETQYF.

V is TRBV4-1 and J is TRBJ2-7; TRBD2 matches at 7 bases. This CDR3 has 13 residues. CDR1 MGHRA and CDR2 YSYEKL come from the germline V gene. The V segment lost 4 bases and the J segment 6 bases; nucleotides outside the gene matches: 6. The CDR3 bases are TGCGCCAGCAGCCTGCGGGGAGGGAGCGAGCAGTACTTC. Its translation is CASSLRGGSEQYF.

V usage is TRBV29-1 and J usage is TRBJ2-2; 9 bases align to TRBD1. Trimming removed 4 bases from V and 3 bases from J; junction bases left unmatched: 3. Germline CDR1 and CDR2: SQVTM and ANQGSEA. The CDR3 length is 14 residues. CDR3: CSVAGTGYTGELFF. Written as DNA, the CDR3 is TGCAGCGTTGCTGGGACAGGGTACACCGGGGAGCTGTTTTTT.

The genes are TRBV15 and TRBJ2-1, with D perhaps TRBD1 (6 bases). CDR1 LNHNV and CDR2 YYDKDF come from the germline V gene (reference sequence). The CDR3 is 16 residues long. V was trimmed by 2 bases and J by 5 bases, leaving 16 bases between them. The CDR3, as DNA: TGTGCCACCAGCAGATACAGGGAACCTCGGAACAATGAGCAGTTCTTC. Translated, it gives CATSRYREPRNNEQFF.

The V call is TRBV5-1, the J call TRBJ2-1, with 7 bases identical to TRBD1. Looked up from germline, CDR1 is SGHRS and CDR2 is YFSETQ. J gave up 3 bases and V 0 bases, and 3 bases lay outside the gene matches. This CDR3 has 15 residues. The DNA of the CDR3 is TGCGCCAGCAGCTTGGCGGGGACAGACTACAATGAGCAGTTCTTC. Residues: CASSLAGTDYNEQFF. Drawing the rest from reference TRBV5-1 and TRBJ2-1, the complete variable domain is KAGVTQTPRYLIKTRGQQVTLSCSPISGHRSVSWYQQTPGQGLQFLFEYFSETQRNKGNFPGRFSGRQFSNSRSEMNVSTLELGDSALYLCASSLAGTDYNEQFFGPGTRLTVL.

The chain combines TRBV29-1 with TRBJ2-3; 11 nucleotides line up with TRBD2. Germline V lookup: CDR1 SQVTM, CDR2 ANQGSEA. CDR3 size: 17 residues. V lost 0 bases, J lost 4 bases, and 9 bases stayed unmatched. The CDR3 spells CSVEEGTSGLWADTQYF. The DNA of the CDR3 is TGCAGCGTTGAAGAAGGGACTAGCGGCCTTTGGGCAGATACGCAGTATTTT.

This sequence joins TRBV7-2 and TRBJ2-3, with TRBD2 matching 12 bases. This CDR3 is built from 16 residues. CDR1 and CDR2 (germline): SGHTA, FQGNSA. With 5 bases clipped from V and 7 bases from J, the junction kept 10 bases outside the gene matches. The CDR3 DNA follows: TGTGCCAGCAGCCCATGGACTAGCGGGAATGAGTATACGCAGTATTTT. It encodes CASSPWTSGNEYTQYF. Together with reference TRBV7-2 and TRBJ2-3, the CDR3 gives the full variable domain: GAGVSQSPSNKVTEKGKDVELRCDPISGHTALYWYRQSLGQGLEFLIYFQGNSAPDKSGLPSDRFSAERTGGSVSTLTIQRTQQEDSAVYLCASSPWTSGNEYTQYFGPGTRLTVL.

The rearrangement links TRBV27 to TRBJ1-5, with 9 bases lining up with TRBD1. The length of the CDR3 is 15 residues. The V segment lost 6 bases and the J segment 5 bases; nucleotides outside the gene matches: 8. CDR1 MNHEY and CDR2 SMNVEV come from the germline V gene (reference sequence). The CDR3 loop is CASSGDRDGYQPQHF. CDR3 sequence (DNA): TGTGCCAGCAGCGGGGACAGGGACGGGTATCAGCCCCAGCATTTT.

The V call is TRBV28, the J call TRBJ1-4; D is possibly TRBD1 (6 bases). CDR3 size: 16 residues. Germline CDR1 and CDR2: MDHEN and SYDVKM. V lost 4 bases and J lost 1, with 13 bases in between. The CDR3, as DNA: TGTGCCAGCAGTTCCTTGGACAGAAAAACTAATGAAAAACTGTTTTTT. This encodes CASSSLDRKTNEKLFF.

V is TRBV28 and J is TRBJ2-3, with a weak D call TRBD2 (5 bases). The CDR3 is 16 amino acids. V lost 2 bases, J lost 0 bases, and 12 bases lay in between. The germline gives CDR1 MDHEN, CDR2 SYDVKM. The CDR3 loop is CASSLLAVSSTDTQYF. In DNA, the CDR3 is TGTGCCAGCAGTTTACTAGCTGTCTCTAGCACAGATACGCAGTATTTT.

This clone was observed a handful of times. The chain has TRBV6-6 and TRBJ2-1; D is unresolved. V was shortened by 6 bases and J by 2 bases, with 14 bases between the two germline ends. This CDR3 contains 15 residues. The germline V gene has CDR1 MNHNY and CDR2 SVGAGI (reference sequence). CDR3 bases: TGTGCCAGCAGAAGACGGTCCAGCACCTACAATGAGCAGTTCTTC. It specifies CASRRRSSTYNEQFF.

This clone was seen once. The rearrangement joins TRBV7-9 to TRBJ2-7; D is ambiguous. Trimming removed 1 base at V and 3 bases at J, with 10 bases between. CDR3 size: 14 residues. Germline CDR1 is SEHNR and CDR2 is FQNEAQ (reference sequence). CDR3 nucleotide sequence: TGTGCCAGCAGCTTAGAGGGCCGAATCTACGAGCAGTACTTC. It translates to CASSLEGRIYEQYF.

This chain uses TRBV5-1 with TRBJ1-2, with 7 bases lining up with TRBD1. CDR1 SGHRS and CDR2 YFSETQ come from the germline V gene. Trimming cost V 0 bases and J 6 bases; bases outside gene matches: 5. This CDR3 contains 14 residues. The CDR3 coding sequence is TGCGCCAGCAGCTTGGGGACAGGTCCGGATGGCTACACCTTC. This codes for CASSLGTGPDGYTF.

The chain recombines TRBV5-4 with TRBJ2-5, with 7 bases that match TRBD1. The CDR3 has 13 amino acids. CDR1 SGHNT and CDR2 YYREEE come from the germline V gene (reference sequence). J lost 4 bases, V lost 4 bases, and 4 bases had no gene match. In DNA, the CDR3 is TGTGCCAGCAGCGCCGAGGGGGCAGAGACCCAGTACTTC. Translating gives CASSAEGAETQYF.

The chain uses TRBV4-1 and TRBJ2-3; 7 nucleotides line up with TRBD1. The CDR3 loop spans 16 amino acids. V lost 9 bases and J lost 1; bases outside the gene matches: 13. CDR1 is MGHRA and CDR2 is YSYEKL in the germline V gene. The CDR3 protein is CASSYGPGTGTDTQYF. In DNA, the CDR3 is TGCGCCAGTTCCTATGGCCCCGGGACAGGCACAGATACGCAGTATTTT.

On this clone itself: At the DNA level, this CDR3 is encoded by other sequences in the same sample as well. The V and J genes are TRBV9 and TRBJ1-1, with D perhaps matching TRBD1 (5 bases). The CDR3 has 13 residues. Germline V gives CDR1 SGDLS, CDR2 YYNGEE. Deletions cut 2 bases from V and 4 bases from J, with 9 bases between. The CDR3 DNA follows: TGTGCCAGCAGCGTCGGGGGAAGCACTGAAGCTTTCTTT. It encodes CASSVGGSTEAFF.

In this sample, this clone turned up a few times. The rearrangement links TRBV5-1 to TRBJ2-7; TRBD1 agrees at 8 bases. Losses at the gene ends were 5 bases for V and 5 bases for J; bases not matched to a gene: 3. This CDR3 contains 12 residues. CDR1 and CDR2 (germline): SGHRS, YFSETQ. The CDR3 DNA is TGCGCCAGCAGGTCGACAGGGGACGAGCAGTACTTC. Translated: CASRSTGDEQYF.

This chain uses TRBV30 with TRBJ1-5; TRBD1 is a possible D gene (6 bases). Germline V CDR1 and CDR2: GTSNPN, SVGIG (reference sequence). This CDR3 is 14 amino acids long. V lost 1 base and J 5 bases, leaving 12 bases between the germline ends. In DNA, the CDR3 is TGTGCCTGGAGTGAGGGGGATGTCGATCAGCCCCAGCATTTT. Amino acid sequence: CAWSEGDVDQPQHF.

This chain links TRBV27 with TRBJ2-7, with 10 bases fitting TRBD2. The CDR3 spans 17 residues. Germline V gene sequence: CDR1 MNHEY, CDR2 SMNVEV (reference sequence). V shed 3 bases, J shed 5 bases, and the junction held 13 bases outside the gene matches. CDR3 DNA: TGTGCCAGCAGTTTTGGCCTAGCGGGAGTTTCTCCACACGAGCAGTACTTC. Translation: CASSFGLAGVSPHEQYF.

The CDR3 coding sequence is TGCGCCAGCAGCCACTTCGGGGTCACTGAAGCTTTCTTT. This encodes CASSHFGVTEAFF. The V gene is TRBV4-1, the J gene TRBJ1-1, with D uncertain. The V and J ends lost 3 bases and 4 bases respectively, with 9 bases between them. CDR3 length: 13 residues. Germline CDR1 MGHRA, CDR2 YSYEKL.

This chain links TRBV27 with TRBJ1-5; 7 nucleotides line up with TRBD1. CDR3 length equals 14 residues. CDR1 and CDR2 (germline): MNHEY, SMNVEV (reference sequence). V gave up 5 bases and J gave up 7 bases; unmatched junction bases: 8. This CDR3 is CASSINRGEQPQHF. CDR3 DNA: TGTGCCAGCAGTATTAACAGGGGAGAACAGCCCCAGCATTTT.

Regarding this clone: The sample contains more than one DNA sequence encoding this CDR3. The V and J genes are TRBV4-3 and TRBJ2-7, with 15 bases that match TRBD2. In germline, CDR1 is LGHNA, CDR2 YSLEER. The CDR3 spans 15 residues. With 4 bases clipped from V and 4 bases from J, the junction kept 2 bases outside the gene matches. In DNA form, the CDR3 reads TGCGCCAGCAGCCCCGGACTAGCGGGAGGGTACGAGCAGTACTTC. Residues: CASSPGLAGGYEQYF.

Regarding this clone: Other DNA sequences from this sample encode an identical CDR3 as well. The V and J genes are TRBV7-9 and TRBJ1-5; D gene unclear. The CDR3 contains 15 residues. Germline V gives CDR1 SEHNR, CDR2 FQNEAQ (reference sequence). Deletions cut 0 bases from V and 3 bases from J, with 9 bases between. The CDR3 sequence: CASSLAGSNNQPQHF. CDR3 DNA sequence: TGTGCCAGCAGCTTAGCGGGGTCTAACAATCAGCCCCAGCATTTT.

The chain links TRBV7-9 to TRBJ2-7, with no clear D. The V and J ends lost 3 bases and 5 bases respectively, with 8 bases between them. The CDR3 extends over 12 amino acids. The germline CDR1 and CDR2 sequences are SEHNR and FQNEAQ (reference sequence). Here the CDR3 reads CASSFMLDEQYF. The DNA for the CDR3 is TGTGCCAGCAGCTTCATGCTAGACGAGCAGTACTTC. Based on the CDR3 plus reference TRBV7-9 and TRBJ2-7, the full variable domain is DTGVSQNPRHKITKRGQNVTFRCDPISEHNRLYWYRQTLGQGPEFLTYFQNEAQLEKSRLLSDRFSAERPKGSFSTLEIQRTEQGDSAMYLCASSFMLDEQYFGPGTRLTVT.

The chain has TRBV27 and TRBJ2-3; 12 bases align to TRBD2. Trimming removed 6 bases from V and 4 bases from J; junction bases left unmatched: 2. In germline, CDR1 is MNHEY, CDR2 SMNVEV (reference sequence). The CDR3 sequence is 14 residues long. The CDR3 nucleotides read TGTGCCAGCAGGCTAGCGGGAGGGGCAGATACGCAGTATTTT. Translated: CASRLAGGADTQYF.